These T cell receptor beta chains were read from a single sample in a study of cytomegalovirus exposure and HLA in healthy donors. The method was immunoSEQ multiplex PCR; TCRdb's version includes in-frame clones alone and lacks a portion of them. The sample holds approximately 110,000 clones, over 60% seen once. The sequenced sample was PBMCs. The receptors shown here come from a woman in her forties in good health and CMV-seropositive. CDR3s include the opening cysteine and the closing phenylalanine or tryptophan. The D gene is left open where the match is weak. The size entry is marked missing in some rows and otherwise reads once, few, many or a size class.

size	J	D	V	CDR3	DNA
NA	TRBJ2-3	NA	TRBV11-2	CASRFGGTGTDTQYF	TGTGCCAGCAGATTTGGAGGGACTGGGACAGATACGCAGTATTTT
NA	TRBJ2-2	NA	TRBV7-9	CASSPGAYGELFF	TGTGCCAGCAGCCCAGGGGCTTACGGGGAGCTGTTTTTT
NA	TRBJ1-5	TRBD1	TRBV25-1	CASSEEGAGNQPQHF	TGTGCCAGCAGTGAAGAGGGGGCTGGCAATCAGCCCCAGCATTTT
NA	TRBJ1-5	NA	TRBV19	CASSSQSHSNQPQHF	TGTGCCAGTAGTTCCCAAAGCCATAGCAATCAGCCCCAGCATTTT
NA	TRBJ2-3	NA	TRBV30	CAWSGRPQWASTDTQYF	TGTGCCTGGAGTGGCCGCCCTCAATGGGCTAGCACAGATACGCAGTATTTT
NA	TRBJ1-4	TRBD1	TRBV30	CAWSVTGVDEKLFF	TGTGCCTGGAGTGTCACAGGGGTAGATGAAAAACTGTTTTTT
once	TRBJ2-7	TRBD2	TRBV11-3	CASSLAPGLAGGHEQYF	TGTGCCAGCAGCTTAGCCCCGGGACTAGCGGGAGGTCACGAGCAGTACTTC
NA	TRBJ2-7	TRBD2	TRBV27	CASSLPRLAAAYEQYF	TGTGCCAGCAGTTTACCTCGACTAGCGGCCGCCTACGAGCAGTACTTC
NA	TRBJ2-5	NA	TRBV6-1	CASKEGRETQYF	TGTGCCAGCAAGGAAGGGAGGGAGACCCAGTACTTC
once	TRBJ2-1	TRBD2	TRBV28	CASSSDRLAGKLNNEQFF	TGTGCCAGCAGTTCGGACCGACTAGCGGGAAAATTAAACAATGAGCAGTTCTTC
NA	TRBJ2-7	TRBD1	TRBV28	CASSFRDRPDF	TGTGCCAGCAGTTTCCGGGACAGGCCTGACTTC
few	TRBJ2-1	NA	TRBV4-2	CASSQDRGPNTNNEQFF	TGTGCCAGCAGCCAAGATCGGGGTCCAAATACTAACAATGAGCAGTTCTTC
NA	TRBJ2-4	TRBD1	TRBV6-6	CASSRDRGLGKNIQYF	TGTGCCAGCAGTCGGGACAGGGGGCTTGGTAAAAACATTCAGTACTTC
NA	TRBJ1-4	TRBD1	TRBV5-1	CASSSGQGGEKLFF	TGCGCCAGCAGCTCCGGACAGGGCGGTGAAAAACTGTTTTTT
NA	TRBJ2-1	TRBD2	TRBV19	CASSPRLAGLRFSYNEQFF	TGTGCCAGTAGTCCCCGACTAGCGGGATTACGATTCTCCTACAATGAGCAGTTCTTC
NA	TRBJ1-5	NA	TRBV10-1	CATNIRAPQHF	TGCGCCACCAACATCAGGGCGCCCCAGCATTTT
NA	TRBJ1-4	NA	TRBV7-9	CASSFDQGLFEKLFF	TGTGCCAGCAGCTTCGACCAGGGCCTTTTTGAAAAACTGTTTTTT
NA	TRBJ2-1	NA	TRBV5-1	CASSLLGGLLGHEQFF	TGCGCCAGCAGCTTGTTGGGCGGGCTCCTGGGCCATGAGCAGTTCTTC
once	TRBJ2-3	NA	TRBV5-4	CASSPGPGGTDTQYF	TGTGCCAGCAGCCCTGGCCCTGGAGGCACAGATACGCAGTATTTT
NA	TRBJ2-7	TRBD1	TRBV6-5	CASRDRAAGSYEQYF	TGTGCCAGCAGGGACAGGGCTGCCGGCTCCTACGAGCAGTACTTC
NA	TRBJ2-7	TRBD1	TRBV19	CASSPRQGGSEQYF	TGTGCCAGTAGTCCCAGACAGGGGGGTAGCGAGCAGTACTTC
NA	TRBJ1-2	TRBD1	TRBV29-1	CSGDRGGIGGYTF	TGCAGCGGAGACAGGGGCGGGATAGGTGGCTACACCTTC
few	TRBJ1-1	NA	TRBV18	CASSPQGLDTEAFF	TGTGCCAGCTCACCACAGGGGTTGGACACTGAAGCTTTCTTT
NA	TRBJ1-1	NA	TRBV28	CASSQFSGSHEAFF	TGTGCCAGCAGTCAGTTTTCGGGGTCCCATGAAGCTTTCTTT
NA	TRBJ2-2	TRBD2	TRBV19	CASSRTSGSWGTGELFF	TGTGCCAGTAGTAGGACTAGCGGGAGTTGGGGGACCGGGGAGCTGTTTTTT
NA	TRBJ2-1	TRBD2	TRBV28	CASTTPLPGLAGNEQFF	TGTGCCAGCACCACTCCCCTCCCGGGACTAGCGGGCAATGAGCAGTTCTTC
NA	TRBJ1-2	TRBD1	TRBV29-1	CSVYGQGANGYTF	TGCAGCGTTTATGGACAGGGGGCTAACGGCTACACCTTC
NA	TRBJ1-4	TRBD1	TRBV28	CASSLNPGQGNEKLFF	TGTGCCAGCAGTCTTAACCCGGGACAGGGGAATGAAAAACTGTTTTTT
NA	TRBJ2-7	TRBD2	TRBV10-3	CAISTTSGGAYEQYF	TGTGCCATCAGTACAACTAGCGGAGGGGCCTACGAGCAGTACTTC
NA	TRBJ2-1	NA	TRBV20-1	CSATLANEQFF	TGCAGTGCAACACTAGCCAATGAGCAGTTCTTC
few	TRBJ2-7	NA	TRBV19	CASSIGGSYEQYF	TGTGCCAGTAGTATCGGCGGCTCCTACGAGCAGTACTTC
NA	TRBJ2-1	NA	TRBV27	CASSFTGVQGNEQFF	TGTGCCAGCAGTTTTACGGGAGTGCAAGGCAATGAGCAGTTCTTC
NA	TRBJ1-5	NA	TRBV9	CASSAGDTRSQPQHF	TGTGCCAGCAGCGCCGGGGACACTAGGAGTCAGCCCCAGCATTTT
NA	TRBJ2-1	NA	TRBV5-6	CASSWRTGETYNEQFF	TGTGCCAGCAGCTGGAGGACTGGGGAGACCTACAATGAGCAGTTCTTC
NA	TRBJ2-4	TRBD1	TRBV27	CASSAPGTGGSQYF	TGTGCCAGCAGTGCCCCAGGGACAGGGGGCAGTCAGTACTTC
NA	TRBJ1-3	TRBD1	TRBV7-8	CASSPQGAIGNTIYF	TGTGCCAGCAGCCCCCAGGGGGCTATCGGAAACACCATATATTTT
once	TRBJ1-5	TRBD1	TRBV28	CASSSGTGSNQPQHF	TGTGCCAGCAGCTCCGGGACAGGGAGTAATCAGCCCCAGCATTTT
NA	TRBJ2-7	TRBD2	TRBV9	CASSVGGFGSYEQYF	TGTGCCAGCAGCGTGGGGGGGTTTGGGTCCTACGAGCAGTACTTC
NA	TRBJ2-7	TRBD2	TRBV5-1	CASSLVSSGSSEQYF	TGCGCCAGCAGCTTGGTTTCTAGCGGGAGTTCCGAGCAGTACTTC
NA	TRBJ1-5	NA	TRBV7-2	CASSPGIGNQPQHF	TGTGCCAGCAGCCCAGGGATCGGCAATCAGCCCCAGCATTTT
NA	TRBJ1-6	NA	TRBV2	CASRGGGDSPLHF	TGTGCCAGCAGAGGGGGGGGCGATTCACCCCTCCACTTT
few	TRBJ2-1	NA	TRBV28	CASSTPTGEQFF	TGTGCCAGCAGTACCCCTACGGGAGAGCAGTTCTTC
NA	TRBJ2-3	TRBD2	TRBV6-1	CASSGTSGSPDTQYF	TGTGCCAGCAGTGGGACTAGCGGGAGCCCAGATACGCAGTATTTT
once	TRBJ2-7	TRBD1	TRBV11-2	CASSLRTGGDYEQYF	TGTGCCAGCAGCCTAAGGACAGGGGGCGATTACGAGCAGTACTTC
NA	TRBJ2-2	TRBD2	TRBV27	CASTRGRENLAGELFF	TGTGCCAGCACCCGAGGGCGGGAGAATTTGGCCGGGGAGCTGTTTTTT